This T cell receptor (beta chain) is from a study of blood T cell repertoires in COVID-19. Study at large: Sites across the United States, Italy and Spain contributed samples from acute and convalescent COVID-19.

Produced via immunoSEQ multiplex PCR; TCRdb's table is partial and in-frame only. The sample includes 150,000 to 200,000 clones, 70% to 90% of them seen just once. Trimming shortened V by 5 bases and J by 0 bases, and 8 bases separated the two germline ends. Germline assignment: CDR1 LNHDA and CDR2 SQIVND (reference sequence). The CDR3 runs 13 residues. Input material: peripheral blood. The chain links TRBV19 to TRBJ2-7; D is unresolved. The sequence was collected from a man aged 60-69 years with active or convalescent COVID-19. CDR3 sequence (DNA): TGTGCCAGTAGTTCGGAGTACTCCTACGAGCAGTACTTC. Its protein is CASSSEYSYEQYF.